The 14 T cell receptor beta chains reported below all come from one sample, sequenced in a study of metastatic and nonmetastatic thyroid tumors. Not a single patient had been given any form of treatment at any point before undergoing thyroid surgery. TCRdb ran MiXCR on the PCR reads. The table has approximately 82,000 clones, around 13% seen once. The sequencing sample was made of tumor tissue. All receptors derive from a female donor with papillary thyroid cancer or a benign thyroid nodule (not recorded which). Some clones in this sample may be carry-over from other donors' samples.

In this sample, this clone turned up many times. The CDR3: CASSLSTGSTYNSPLHF. The DNA for the CDR3 is TGTGCCAGCAGTTTGTCTACCGGGTCTACTTATAATTCACCCCTCCACTTT. The rearrangement uses TRBV12-3 or TRBV12-4 and TRBJ1-6; D is unclear. This CDR3 is 17 amino acids long. Trimming cost V 3 bases and J 4 bases, with 16 bases left between them.

As concerns this clone: Germline is not matched at one junction end, which may reflect a read error. The gene calls are TRBV11-2 and TRBJ2-1; 8 bases fit TRBD2. This CDR3 is 15 amino acids long. Per the germline V gene, CDR1 is SGHAT and CDR2 is FQNNGV. The CDR3 nucleotides are TGTGCAAGCAGCTCAAGCGGGAGTTACTACAATGAGCAGTTCTTC. This encodes CASSSSGSYYNEQFF.

By share, this clone ranks as medium-sized. The rearrangement uses TRBV7-3 and TRBJ2-1; D possibly corresponds to TRBD1 (5 bases). Per germline, CDR1 SGHTA and CDR2 FQGTGA. CDR3 size: 14 residues. V lost 4 bases to trimming and J lost 9 bases, with 16 bases between them. CDR3 nucleotides: TGTGCCAGCAGCTCTAGGACAAAGGGTAGTGAGCAGTTCTTC. Translated, it gives CASSSRTKGSEQFF.

J is TRBJ2-2 and V is TRBV6-1, with D tentatively TRBD1 or TRBD2 (6 bases each). The ends were cut back, 6 bases at V and 0 bases at J, with 14 bases in the middle. This CDR3 spans 16 amino acids. CDR1 and CDR2 (germline): MNHNS, SASEGT. Here the CDR3 DNA reads TGTGCCAGCAGGGACCTGGGGGGCTCGAACACCGGGGAGCTGTTTTTT. Amino acid sequence: CASRDLGGSNTGELFF.

This clone has ten or more counts. The gene calls are TRBV6-2 or TRBV6-3 and TRBJ2-7; D tentatively reads TRBD1 or TRBD2 (6 bases each). Trimming pared 0 bases from V and 4 bases from J, leaving 16 bases between. This CDR3 is 16 amino acids long. Germline CDR1 is MNHEY and CDR2 is SVGEGT. CDR3 region: CASSYSAREGGYEQYF. Here the CDR3 DNA reads TGTGCCAGCAGTTACTCGGCGCGGGAAGGGGGTTACGAGCAGTACTTC.

This clone has a count of ten or more. The genes are TRBV3-1 and TRBJ2-7, with 10 bases identical to TRBD2. The CDR3 loop spans 15 amino acids. Germline-derived CDR1 and CDR2 are LGHDT and YNNKEL (reference sequence). The J segment lost 4 bases and the V segment lost 4 bases, leaving 7 bases of the junction unmatched. The CDR3 nucleotides read TGTGCCAGCAGCCGCGGCACGGGACTAGCGTACGAGCAGTACTTC. This encodes CASSRGTGLAYEQYF.

This clone has at least ten counts. V usage is TRBV2 and J usage is TRBJ2-5, with D tentatively TRBD1 (8 bases). Germline CDR1 reads SNHLY; CDR2 reads FYNNEI. This CDR3 is 15 amino acids long. Trimming removed 7 bases at V and 5 bases at J, with 20 bases between. CDR3 residues: CASTLNRGGRETQYF. Written as DNA, the CDR3 is TGTGCCAGCACCTTGAACAGGGGGGGTCGGGAGACCCAGTACTTC.

Concerning this clone: Just one base apart from a much larger clone, this may be a read error. The genes are TRBV15 and TRBJ2-5, with D maybe TRBD2 (6 bases). CDR1 is LNHNV, CDR2 YYDKDF, per germline (reference sequence). The CDR3 runs 14 residues. In DNA form, the CDR3 reads TGTGCCACCAGCAGAAGCCTCCAGCATTCTAGCGAGAACTTC. Its protein product is CATSRSLQHSSENF.

This clone appeared many times. The chain recombines TRBV11-2 with TRBJ2-1; no firm D call. Germline V gene sequence: CDR1 SGHAT, CDR2 FQNNGV. This CDR3 is 13 amino acids long. V lost 2 bases and J lost 9, with 11 bases in between. The CDR3 spells CASSLKVAGEQFF. DNA for the CDR3: TGTGCCAGCAGCTTAAAGGTAGCAGGTGAGCAGTTCTTC.

There are many counts of this clone. The rearrangement links TRBV5-1 to TRBJ2-6, with D possibly TRBD2 on 6 matching bases. Deletions cut 2 bases from V and 2 bases from J, with 8 bases between. Per germline, CDR1 SGHRS and CDR2 YFSETQ. The CDR3 runs to 15 residues. CDR3 coding DNA: TGCGCCAGCAGCTTTGGGGGGACTGGGGCCAACGTCCTGACTTTC. Translated: CASSFGGTGANVLTF. Using reference TRBV5-1 and TRBJ2-6 for the parts outside the CDR3, the full variable domain is KAGVTQTPRYLIKTRGQQVTLSCSPISGHRSVSWYQQTPGQGLQFLFEYFSETQRNKGNFPGRFSGRQFSNSRSEMNVSTLELGDSALYLCASSFGGTGANVLTFGAGSRLTVL.

Concerning this clone: A much larger clone lies a single base off, so this may be a read error. The chain links TRBV9 to TRBJ1-2; 7 bases agree with TRBD1. CDR3 length: 12 amino acids. Germline CDR1 reads SGDLS; CDR2 reads YYNGEE. V shed 0 bases and J 8 bases; nucleotides not matched to a gene: 1. The CDR3 loop reads CASSVEGAGYTF. DNA for the CDR3: TGTGCCAGCAGCGTAGAGGGGGCGGGCTACACCTTC.

This clone occurred many times. The rearrangement uses TRBV20-1 and TRBJ2-4, with D possibly TRBD1 on 6 matching bases. Trimming removed 3 bases at V and 0 bases at J, with 12 bases between. The CDR3 covers 15 residues. Germline CDR1 reads DFQATT; CDR2 reads SNEGSKA (reference sequence). CDR3 sequence: CSASTRGLAKNIQYF. For the CDR3, the DNA is TGCAGTGCTAGTACCAGGGGTCTAGCCAAAAACATTCAGTACTTC.

This clone was found many times. The chain recombines TRBV14 with TRBJ2-7, with TRBD2 identical over 8 bases. The junction had 7 bases not matched to a gene; V was cut back by 3 bases and J by 3 bases. The CDR3 is 15 residues long. Germline-derived CDR1 and CDR2 are SGHDN and FVKESK. This CDR3 is CASSQTGLGLYEQYF. The CDR3 DNA sequence: TGTGCCAGCAGCCAGACGGGACTAGGTCTCTACGAGCAGTACTTC.

At least ten counts were recorded for this clone. The V call is TRBV20-1, the J call TRBJ1-3, with D perhaps TRBD1 (5 bases). The CDR3 length is 15 residues. V was pared by 5 bases and J by 1 base, with 15 bases between. Germline assignment: CDR1 DFQATT and CDR2 SNEGSKA (reference sequence). CDR3 protein: CSAATPRGSGNTIYF. The CDR3 nucleotides read TGCAGTGCTGCAACCCCTCGGGGGTCTGGAAACACCATATATTTT.